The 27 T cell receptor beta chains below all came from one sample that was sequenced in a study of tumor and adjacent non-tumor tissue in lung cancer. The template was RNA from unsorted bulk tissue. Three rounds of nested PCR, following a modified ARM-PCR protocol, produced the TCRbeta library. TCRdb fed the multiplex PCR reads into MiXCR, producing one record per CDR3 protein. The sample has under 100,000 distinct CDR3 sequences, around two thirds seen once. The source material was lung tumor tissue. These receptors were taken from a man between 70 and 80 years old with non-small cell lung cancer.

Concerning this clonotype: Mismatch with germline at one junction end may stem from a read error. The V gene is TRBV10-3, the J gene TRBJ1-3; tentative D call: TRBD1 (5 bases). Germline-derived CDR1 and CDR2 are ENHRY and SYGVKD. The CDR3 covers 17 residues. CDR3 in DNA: TGTACCATCTCCGGGACCACCCTACCTGTTCCTGGAAACACCATATATTTT. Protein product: CTISGTTLPVPGNTIYF.

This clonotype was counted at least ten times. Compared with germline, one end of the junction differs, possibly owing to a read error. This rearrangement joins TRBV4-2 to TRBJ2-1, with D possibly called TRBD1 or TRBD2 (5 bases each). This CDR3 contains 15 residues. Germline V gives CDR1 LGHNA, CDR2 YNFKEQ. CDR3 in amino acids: CACSQGPTKYNEQFF. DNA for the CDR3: TGTGCCTGCAGCCAGGGACCTACCAAGTACAATGAGCAGTTCTTC.

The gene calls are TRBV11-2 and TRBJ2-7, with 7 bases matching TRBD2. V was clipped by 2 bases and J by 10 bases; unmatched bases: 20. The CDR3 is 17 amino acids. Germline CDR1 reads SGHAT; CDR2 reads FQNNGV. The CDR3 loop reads CASSLNPGPAGVRDQYF. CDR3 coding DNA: TGTGCCAGCAGCTTAAATCCGGGACCGGCGGGAGTTCGCGACCAGTACTTC.

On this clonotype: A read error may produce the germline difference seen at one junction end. DNA for the CDR3: TGTGCCAGCAACACACTCCAGGGGGCTAGAATCTTAAATGAAAAACTGTTTTTC. It codes for CASNTLQGARILNEKLFF. The chain combines TRBV11-2 with TRBJ1-4; 8 bases line up with TRBD1. The V gene's germline CDR1 is SGHAT and CDR2 FQNNGV. CDR3 length: 18 amino acids.

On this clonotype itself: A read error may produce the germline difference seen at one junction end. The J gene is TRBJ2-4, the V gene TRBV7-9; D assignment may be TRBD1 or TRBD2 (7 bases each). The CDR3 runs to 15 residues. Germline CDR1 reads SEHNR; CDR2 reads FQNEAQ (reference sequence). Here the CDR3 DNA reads TGTGCCAGCAGCTTAGTCAGGGGGGGGGTAGACATCCAGTACTTC. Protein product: CASSLVRGGVDIQYF.

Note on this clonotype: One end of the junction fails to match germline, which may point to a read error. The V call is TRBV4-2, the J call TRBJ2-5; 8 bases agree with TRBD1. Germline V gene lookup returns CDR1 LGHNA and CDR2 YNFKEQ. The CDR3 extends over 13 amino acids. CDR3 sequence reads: CAISLRGRETQYF. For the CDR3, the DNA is TGTGCCATCAGCCTCAGGGGGCGAGAGACCCAGTATTTC.

For the CDR3, the DNA is TGTGCCAGCAGTGAACACGGAGGGTCGGCTAGCTGGAATGAGCAGTTCTTC. Translation gives CASSEHGGSASWNEQFF. The V gene is TRBV6-1, the J gene TRBJ2-1; TRBD2 is a possible D gene (6 bases). This CDR3 spans 17 amino acids. V was clipped by 2 bases and J by 7 bases, with 21 bases between them. The germline CDR1 and CDR2 sequences are MNHNS and SASEGT.

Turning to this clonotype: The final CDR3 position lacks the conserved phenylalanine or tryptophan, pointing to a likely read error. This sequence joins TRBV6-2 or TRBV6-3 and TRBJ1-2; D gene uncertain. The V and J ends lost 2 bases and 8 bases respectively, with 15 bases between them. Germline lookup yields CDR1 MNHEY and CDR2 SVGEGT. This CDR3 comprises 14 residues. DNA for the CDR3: TGTGCCAGCAGTTACCTGATGTGGCCCGGCGGCTACACCTTA. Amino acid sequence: CASSYLMWPGGYTL.

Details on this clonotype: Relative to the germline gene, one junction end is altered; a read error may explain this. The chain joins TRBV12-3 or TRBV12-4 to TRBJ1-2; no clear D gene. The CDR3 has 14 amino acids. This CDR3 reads CVSSLMGLDYGYTF. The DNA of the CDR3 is TGTGTCAGCAGCCTCATGGGCCTGGACTATGGCTACACTTTC.

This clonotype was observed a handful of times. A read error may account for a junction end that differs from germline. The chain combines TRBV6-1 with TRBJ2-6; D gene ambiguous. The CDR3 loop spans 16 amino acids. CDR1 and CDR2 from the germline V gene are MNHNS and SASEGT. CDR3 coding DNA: TGTGCCGGCAGTGCCGAGGATAGCTCCGGGGCCAACGTCCTGACTTTC. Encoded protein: CAGSAEDSSGANVLTF.

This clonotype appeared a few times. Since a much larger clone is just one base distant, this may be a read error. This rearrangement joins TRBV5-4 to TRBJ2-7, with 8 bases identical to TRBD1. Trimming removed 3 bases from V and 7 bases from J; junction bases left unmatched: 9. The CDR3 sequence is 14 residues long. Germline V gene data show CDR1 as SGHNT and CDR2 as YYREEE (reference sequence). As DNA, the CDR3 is TGTGCCAGCAGCTCGGAGCAGGGGGCCGGGGAGCAGTACTTC. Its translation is CASSSEQGAGEQYF.

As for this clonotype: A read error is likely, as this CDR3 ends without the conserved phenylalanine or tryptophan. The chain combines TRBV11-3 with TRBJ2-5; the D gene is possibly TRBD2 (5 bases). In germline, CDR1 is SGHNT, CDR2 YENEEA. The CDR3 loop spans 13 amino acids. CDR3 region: CASSPRLGETQYY. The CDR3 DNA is TGTGCCAGCAGCCCACGCTTGGGAGAGACTCAGTACTAC.

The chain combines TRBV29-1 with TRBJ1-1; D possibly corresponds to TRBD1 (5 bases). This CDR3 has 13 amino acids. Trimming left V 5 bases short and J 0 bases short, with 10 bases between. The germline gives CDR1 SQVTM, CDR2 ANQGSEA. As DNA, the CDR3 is TGCAGCGTTCGGGGGTGCATGAACACTGAAGCTTTCTTT. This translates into CSVRGCMNTEAFF.

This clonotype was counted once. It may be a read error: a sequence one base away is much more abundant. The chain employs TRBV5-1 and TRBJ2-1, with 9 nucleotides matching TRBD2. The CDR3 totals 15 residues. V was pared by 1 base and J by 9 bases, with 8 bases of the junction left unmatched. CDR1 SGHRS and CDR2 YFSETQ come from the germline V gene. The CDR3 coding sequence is TGCGCCAGCAGCTTGTCGTTTAGCGGGAGTGGTGAGCAGTTCTTC. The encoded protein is CASSLSFSGSGEQFF. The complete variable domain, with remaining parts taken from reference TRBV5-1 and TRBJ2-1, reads KAGVTQTPRYLIKTRGQQVTLSCSPISGHRSVSWYQQTPGQGLQFLFEYFSETQRNKGNFPGRFSGRQFSNSRSEMNVSTLELGDSALYLCASSLSFSGSGEQFFGPGTRLTVL.

CDR3 nucleotides: TGTGCCAGCAATGCTCGGGCCTCCGAGCAGTACTTC. Translation gives CASNARASEQYF. The chain employs TRBV6-1 and TRBJ2-7, with D unresolved. CDR1 MNHNS and CDR2 SASEGT come from the germline V gene. Trimming stripped 7 bases from V and 6 bases from J, with 13 bases between. The CDR3 spans 12 residues.

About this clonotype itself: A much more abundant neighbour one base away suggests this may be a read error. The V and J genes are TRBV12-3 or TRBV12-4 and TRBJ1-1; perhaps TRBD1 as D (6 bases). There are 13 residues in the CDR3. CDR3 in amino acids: CVSRMAGQTQAFF. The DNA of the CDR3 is TGTGTCAGCAGAATGGCCGGACAGACTCAAGCTTTCTTT.

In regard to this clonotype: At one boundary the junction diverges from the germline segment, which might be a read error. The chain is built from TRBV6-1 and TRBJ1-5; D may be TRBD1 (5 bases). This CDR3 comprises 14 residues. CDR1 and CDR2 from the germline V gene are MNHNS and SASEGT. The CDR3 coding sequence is TGTGCGAGCAGCCATCGGACATGGAATCAGCCCCAGCATTTT. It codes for CASSHRTWNQPQHF.

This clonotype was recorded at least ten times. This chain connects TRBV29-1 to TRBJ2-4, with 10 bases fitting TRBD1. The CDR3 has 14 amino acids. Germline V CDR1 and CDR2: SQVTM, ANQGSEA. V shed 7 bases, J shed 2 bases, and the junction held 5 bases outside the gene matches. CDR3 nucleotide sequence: TGCAGCGCTCGGGGACAGGGGACCAAAAACATTCAGTACTTC. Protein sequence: CSARGQGTKNIQYF.

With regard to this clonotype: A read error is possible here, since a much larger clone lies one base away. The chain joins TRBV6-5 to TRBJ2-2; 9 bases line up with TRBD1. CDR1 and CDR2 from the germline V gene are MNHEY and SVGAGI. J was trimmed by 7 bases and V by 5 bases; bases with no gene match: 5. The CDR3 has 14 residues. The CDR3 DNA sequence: TGTGCCAGCAGTCGGACAGGGGTAGTCGGGGAGCTGTTTTTT. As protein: CASSRTGVVGELFF.

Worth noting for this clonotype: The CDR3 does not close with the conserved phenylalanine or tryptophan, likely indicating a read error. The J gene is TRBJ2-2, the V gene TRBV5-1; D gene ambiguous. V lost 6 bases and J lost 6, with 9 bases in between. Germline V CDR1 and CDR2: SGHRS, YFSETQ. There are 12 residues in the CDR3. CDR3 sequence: CASNLEAGELFS. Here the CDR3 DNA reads TGCGCCAGCAACTTAGAGGCCGGGGAGCTGTTTTCT.

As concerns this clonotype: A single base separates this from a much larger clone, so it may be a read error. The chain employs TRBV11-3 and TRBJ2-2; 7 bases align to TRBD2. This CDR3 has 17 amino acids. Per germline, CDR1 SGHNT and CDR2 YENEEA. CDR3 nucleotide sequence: TGTGCCAGCAGCATAGGGGTGGGAGGGCCGAAAACCGGGAAGCTGTTTTTT. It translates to CASSIGVGGPKTGKLFF.

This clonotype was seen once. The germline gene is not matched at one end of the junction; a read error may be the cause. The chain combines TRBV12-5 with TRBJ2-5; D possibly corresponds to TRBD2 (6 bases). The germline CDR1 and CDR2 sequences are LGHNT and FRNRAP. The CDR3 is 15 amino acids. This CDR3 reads CASDRGRALQDTQYF. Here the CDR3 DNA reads TGTGCTAGTGACCGGGGGAGAGCACTACAAGATACCCAGTACTTC.

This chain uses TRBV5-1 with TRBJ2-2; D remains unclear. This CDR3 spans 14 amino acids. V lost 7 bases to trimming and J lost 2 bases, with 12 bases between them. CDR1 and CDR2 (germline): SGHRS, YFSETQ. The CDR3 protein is CASRTAINTGELFF. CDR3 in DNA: TGCGCCAGCCGTACAGCAATCAACACCGGGGAGCTGTTTTTT.

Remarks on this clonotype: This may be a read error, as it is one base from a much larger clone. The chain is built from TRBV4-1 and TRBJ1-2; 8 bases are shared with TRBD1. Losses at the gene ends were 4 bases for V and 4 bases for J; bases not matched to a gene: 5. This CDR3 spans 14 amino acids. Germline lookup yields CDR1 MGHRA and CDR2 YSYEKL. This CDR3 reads CASSLDQGAYGYTF. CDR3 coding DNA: TGCGCCAGCAGCCTAGATCAGGGGGCCTATGGCTACACCTTC.

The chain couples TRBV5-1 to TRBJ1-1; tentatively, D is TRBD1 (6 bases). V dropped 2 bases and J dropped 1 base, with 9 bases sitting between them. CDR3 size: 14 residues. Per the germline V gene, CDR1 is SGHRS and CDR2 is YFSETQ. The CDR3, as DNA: TGCGCCAGCAGCTTAGGGGGGTCGAACACTGAAGCTTTCTTT. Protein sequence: CASSLGGSNTEAFF.

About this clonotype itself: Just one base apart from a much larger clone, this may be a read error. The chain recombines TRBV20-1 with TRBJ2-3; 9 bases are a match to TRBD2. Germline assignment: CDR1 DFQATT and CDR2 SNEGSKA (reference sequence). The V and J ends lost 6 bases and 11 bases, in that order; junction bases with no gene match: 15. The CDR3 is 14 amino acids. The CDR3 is CSARLAEAQKGQYF. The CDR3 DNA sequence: TGCAGTGCGAGACTAGCGGAGGCGCAAAAAGGGCAGTATTTT.

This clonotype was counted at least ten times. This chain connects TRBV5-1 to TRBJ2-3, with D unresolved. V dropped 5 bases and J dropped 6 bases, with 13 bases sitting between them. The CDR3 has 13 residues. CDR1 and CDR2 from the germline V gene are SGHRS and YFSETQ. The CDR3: CASSGETTDTQYF. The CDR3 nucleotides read TGCGCCAGCAGTGGGGAAACCACGGATACGCAGTATTTT.